A single sample is the source of the 26 T cell receptor beta chains below, sequenced in a study of blood T cell repertoires in COVID-19. The protocol was immunoSEQ multiplex PCR, while the TCRdb copy is restricted to in-frame clones and leaves out a portion. The table has 200,000 or so clones, about four fifths seen once. The sequencing input was peripheral blood. The origin of the receptors is a woman older than 75 with COVID-19, enrolled during active disease.

The DNA for the CDR3 is TGTGCCAGCAGTTTATGGACAGGCACATCCTACGAGCAGTACTTC. This translates into CASSLWTGTSYEQYF. This chain uses TRBV28 with TRBJ2-7; possibly TRBD1 for D (6 bases). Germline lookup yields CDR1 MDHEN and CDR2 SYDVKM. V lost 0 bases, J lost 1 base, and 10 bases lay in between. The CDR3 totals 15 residues.

V usage is TRBV5-1 and J usage is TRBJ1-1; D remains ambiguous. Per germline, CDR1 SGHRS and CDR2 YFSETQ. The CDR3 runs to 14 residues. Trimming removed 0 bases at V and 1 base at J, with 7 bases between. The CDR3 sequence: CASSLVAGNTEAFF. CDR3 bases: TGCGCCAGCAGCTTGGTAGCGGGGAACACTGAAGCTTTCTTT. The full variable domain, rest sourced from reference TRBV5-1 and TRBJ1-1, is KAGVTQTPRYLIKTRGQQVTLSCSPISGHRSVSWYQQTPGQGLQFLFEYFSETQRNKGNFPGRFSGRQFSNSRSEMNVSTLELGDSALYLCASSLVAGNTEAFFGQGTRLTVV.

The sample holds a few counts of this clone. J is TRBJ2-2 and V is TRBV2; a weak D match, TRBD1 (5 bases). Germline V gene sequence: CDR1 SNHLY, CDR2 FYNNEI. V gave up 8 bases and J gave up 3 bases, with 13 bases separating them. The CDR3 is 14 amino acids. This CDR3 is CASFPDRYTGELFF. The CDR3 region has the DNA TGTGCCAGCTTTCCAGACAGATACACCGGGGAGCTGTTTTTT.

The CDR3 protein is CASSSIRQEQHF. The CDR3 region has the DNA TGTGCCAGCAGCTCGATCCGACAGGAGCAGCATTTT. The chain carries TRBV28 and TRBJ1-5; possible D gene TRBD1, 6 bases. The CDR3 runs 12 residues. V lost 6 bases to trimming and J lost 13 bases, with 16 bases between them. Looked up from germline, CDR1 is MDHEN and CDR2 is SYDVKM.

The rearrangement links TRBV29-1 to TRBJ2-1; TRBD2 matches 10 bases. V shed 0 bases and J 8 bases; nucleotides not matched to a gene: 10. Germline CDR1 reads SQVTM; CDR2 reads ANQGSEA. The CDR3 runs to 16 residues. The CDR3 DNA reads as TGCAGCGTTGAAGATAGAGCAGCGGGAGGGCCCTATGAGCAGTTCTTC. Protein: CSVEDRAAGGPYEQFF.

The chain combines TRBV11-3 with TRBJ1-6, with D unresolved. The V and J ends lost 0 bases and 8 bases respectively, with 5 bases between them. Germline V gene lookup returns CDR1 SGHNT and CDR2 YENEEA. This CDR3 spans 13 amino acids. The CDR3 DNA reads as TGTGCCAGCAGCTTAGATCTCTATTCACCCCTCCACTTT. Its protein product is CASSLDLYSPLHF. Based on the CDR3 plus reference TRBV11-3 and TRBJ1-6, the full variable domain is EAGVVQSPRYKIIEKKQPVAFWCNPISGHNTLYWYLQNLGQGPELLIRYENEEAVDDSQLPKDRFSAERLKGVDSTLKIQPAELGDSAVYLCASSLDLYSPLHFGNGTRLTVT.

In its sample, this clone was seen once. The chain uses TRBV24-1 and TRBJ2-1, with 7 positions matching TRBD1. After removal of 3 bases from V and 2 bases from J, the junction contained 9 bases not matched to a gene. CDR3 size: 17 residues. In germline, CDR1 is KGHDR, CDR2 SFDVKD. CDR3 sequence reads: CATSDRTRDSTYNEQFF. The CDR3, as DNA: TGTGCCACCAGTGATAGAACCCGGGACAGCACCTACAATGAGCAGTTCTTC.

This chain connects TRBV4-3 to TRBJ1-5; D is unresolved. The CDR3 consists of 13 residues. The germline V and J ends were trimmed by 0 bases and 6 bases, with 6 bases remaining between them. CDR1 and CDR2 from the germline V gene are LGHNA and YSLEER. The CDR3 loop is CASSQDLLQPQHF. The CDR3 region has the DNA TGCGCCAGCAGCCAAGATCTCCTTCAGCCCCAGCATTTT.

The chain couples TRBV30 to TRBJ1-5; perhaps TRBD1 as D (5 bases). V shed 0 bases and J shed 4 bases, with 10 bases lying between them. CDR3 size: 14 residues. Germline CDR1 reads GTSNPN; CDR2 reads SVGIG (reference sequence). The CDR3 region is CAWSVKGTNQPQHF. As DNA, the CDR3 is TGTGCCTGGAGTGTAAAGGGGACTAATCAGCCCCAGCATTTT.

The gene calls are TRBV6-5 and TRBJ1-2; D uncertain. This CDR3 region has 16 residues. Germline V gives CDR1 MNHEY, CDR2 SVGAGI. Trimming removed 0 bases from V and 5 bases from J, with 16 bases in between. CDR3 DNA: TGTGCCAGCAGTTACTCGAAGGACTGGCTCCTATATGGCTACACCTTC. It encodes CASSYSKDWLLYGYTF.

CDR3 nucleotides: TGTGCCAGCAGCCTACAGGGGATTACAAACACCATATATTTT. Amino acid sequence: CASSLQGITNTIYF. The V and J genes are TRBV7-6 and TRBJ1-3; 7 bases map to TRBD1. The CDR3 length is 14 residues. From germline, CDR1 is SGHVS and CDR2 FNYEAQ. V shed 5 bases, J shed 6 bases, and the junction held 7 bases outside the gene matches.

V and J are TRBV6-5 and TRBJ1-4; D perhaps matches TRBD1 (5 bases). V lost 6 bases and J 0 bases, leaving 11 bases between the germline ends. Germline loops: CDR1 MNHEY, CDR2 SVGAGI. There are 15 residues in the CDR3. The DNA of the CDR3 is TGTGCCAGCAGGACAGACTTCACAACTAATGAAAAACTGTTTTTT. It specifies CASRTDFTTNEKLFF.

The V call is TRBV6-5, the J call TRBJ2-5, with a possible D match to TRBD2 (6 bases). The CDR3 runs to 12 residues. V lost 11 bases, J lost 5 bases, and 15 bases lay in between. Germline CDR1 MNHEY, CDR2 SVGAGI. This chain's CDR3 is CAPGVGWETQYF. The CDR3 DNA follows: TGTGCCCCGGGGGTAGGGTGGGAGACCCAGTACTTC.

This clone was counted a single time. The chain is built from TRBV7-9 and TRBJ2-5; the match to TRBD2 covers 10 bases. The V gene's germline CDR1 is SEHNR and CDR2 FQNEAQ (reference sequence). The length of the CDR3 is 15 residues. V lost 7 bases to trimming and J lost 3 bases; unmatched junction nucleotides: 8. DNA for the CDR3: TGTGCCAGCATTCTAGCGGGAGCGGGCGAAGAGACCCAGTACTTC. Encoded protein: CASILAGAGEETQYF. The full variable domain, completed using reference TRBV7-9 and TRBJ2-5, is DTGVSQNPRHKITKRGQNVTFRCDPISEHNRLYWYRQTLGQGPEFLTYFQNEAQLEKSRLLSDRFSAERPKGSFSTLEIQRTEQGDSAMYLCASILAGAGEETQYFGPGTRLLVL.

This chain's CDR3 is CASTRGQRNEKLFF. CDR3 DNA: TGTGCCAGCACCAGGGGACAGCGTAATGAAAAACTGTTTTTT. This sequence joins TRBV2 and TRBJ1-4, with TRBD1 matching over 7 bases. This CDR3 is built from 14 residues. The V gene end was trimmed by 7 bases and the J gene end by 4 bases; junction bases not matched to a gene: 6. Germline V gene data show CDR1 as SNHLY and CDR2 as FYNNEI.

J is TRBJ2-1 and V is TRBV6-4, with 13 bases fitting TRBD2. V was pared by 4 bases and J by 10 bases, with 4 bases of the junction left unmatched. The CDR3 consists of 14 residues. Germline values: CDR1 MRHNA, CDR2 SNTAGT. CDR3 amino acids: CASSGLAGGREQFF. The CDR3 bases are TGTGCCAGCAGTGGACTAGCGGGAGGCCGCGAGCAGTTCTTC.

The chain couples TRBV6-6 to TRBJ1-5; D is uncertain. The CDR3 contains 13 residues. CDR1 is MNHNY, CDR2 SVGAGI, per germline (reference sequence). Trimming removed 6 bases from V and 5 bases from J, with 11 bases in between. The CDR3 DNA reads as TGTGCCAGCAGAAGGACGGGAGATCAGCCCCAGCATTTT. This translates into CASRRTGDQPQHF.

The chain uses TRBV19 and TRBJ2-1, with 8 bases matching TRBD1. V trimming: 4 bases; J trimming: 7 bases; junction bases outside the gene matches: 6. CDR3 length: 14 residues. CDR1 is LNHDA, CDR2 SQIVND, per germline (reference sequence). CDR3 DNA sequence: TGTGCCAGTAGTACTAGACAGGGGCGGAATGAGCAGTTCTTC. The encoded protein is CASSTRQGRNEQFF.

V gene TRBV11-2 combines with J gene TRBJ2-1; 8 bases fit TRBD1. The junction had 7 bases not matched to a gene; V was cut back by 2 bases and J by 7 bases. This CDR3 comprises 15 residues. Germline assignment: CDR1 SGHAT and CDR2 FQNNGV. Written as DNA, the CDR3 is TGTGCCAGCAGCTTATTCGGACAGGGATCAAATGAGCAGTTCTTC. Translation: CASSLFGQGSNEQFF.

The rearrangement links TRBV6-6 to TRBJ1-1; possible D gene TRBD1, 5 bases. Looked up from germline, CDR1 is MNHNY and CDR2 is SVGAGI (reference sequence). CDR3 length: 15 amino acids. V lost 4 bases, J lost 3 bases, and 15 bases lay in between. The CDR3 sequence: CASSSPRRGDTEAFF. In nucleotides, the CDR3 is TGTGCCAGCAGTTCCCCGAGGAGGGGAGACACTGAAGCTTTCTTT.

This clone turned up a few times. The chain links TRBV30 to TRBJ2-1, with TRBD1 identical over 7 bases. J lost 2 bases, V lost 4 bases, and 5 bases had no gene match. Germline V gene lookup returns CDR1 GTSNPN and CDR2 SVGIG (reference sequence). This CDR3 region has 14 residues. Written as DNA, the CDR3 is TGTGCCTGGAACAGGGGTAGACCCTACAATGAGCAGTTCTTC. It encodes CAWNRGRPYNEQFF.

V gene TRBV12-5 combines with J gene TRBJ1-6; D not resolved. V lost 1 base, J lost 10 bases, and 5 bases lay in between. The germline CDR1 and CDR2 sequences are LGHNT and FRNRAP. This CDR3 has 12 amino acids. The CDR3 loop is CASGLDRSPLHF. The CDR3 DNA follows: TGTGCTAGTGGTTTGGACAGATCACCCCTCCACTTT.

This chain connects TRBV19 to TRBJ1-6, with no clear D. Trimming stripped 5 bases from V and 9 bases from J, with 11 bases between. The CDR3 consists of 13 residues. CDR1 is LNHDA, CDR2 SQIVND, per germline (reference sequence). The CDR3 reads CASSVGKGSPLHF. The CDR3 nucleotides are TGTGCCAGTAGTGTGGGCAAAGGTTCACCCCTCCACTTT.

The chain combines TRBV2 with TRBJ1-4, with 7 bases aligning to TRBD1. Germline loops: CDR1 SNHLY, CDR2 FYNNEI. The CDR3 runs 14 residues. V lost 2 bases to trimming and J lost 7 bases; unmatched junction nucleotides: 4. The CDR3, as DNA: TGTGCCAGCAGTGAATACAGGGGAAGTGAAAAACTGTTTTTT. It yields the protein CASSEYRGSEKLFF.

The chain carries TRBV9 and TRBJ1-3, with a tentative D call TRBD1 (6 bases). Germline loops: CDR1 SGDLS, CDR2 YYNGEE. Trimming cost V 5 bases and J 0 bases, with 9 bases left between them. The CDR3 covers 14 residues. The CDR3 loop is CASSDRYSGNTIYF. DNA for the CDR3: TGTGCCAGCAGTGACAGGTACTCTGGAAACACCATATATTTT. The full variable domain, its missing parts supplied by reference TRBV9 and TRBJ1-3, is DSGVTQTPKHLITATGQRVTLRCSPRSGDLSVYWYQQSLDQGLQFLIQYYNGEERAKGNILERFSAQQFPDLHSELNLSSLELGDSALYFCASSDRYSGNTIYFGEGSWLTVV.

This rearrangement joins TRBV30 to TRBJ1-2; D is perhaps TRBD1 (6 bases). With 3 bases removed from V and 6 bases from J, the gap between germline ends came to 14 bases. CDR1 GTSNPN and CDR2 SVGIG come from the germline V gene (reference sequence). The CDR3 sequence is 13 residues long. CDR3 region: CAWSKAQGNGYTF. The CDR3 DNA is TGTGCCTGGAGCAAAGCCCAGGGGAATGGCTACACCTTC.